This TCR beta chain was sequenced in a study of cytomegalovirus exposure and HLA in healthy donors. Findings and caveats of the study: One later analysis reportedly identified an Asian-associated ancestry cluster that showed fewer N-insertions than the approximately 600-donor mean.

With 60 Vbeta and 13 Jbeta primers, the PCR was carried out. TCRdb's copy holds only in-frame clones and misses some; the assay was immunoSEQ multiplex PCR. The data contain about 130,000 clones, roughly 77% of them singletons. This clone was recorded once. What it binds is not known. This TCR derives from a man aged 25-45 years in good health and CMV-seronegative. The source material was PBMCs.

CDR3 amino acids: CASSSTGPALTNEKLFF. CDR3 DNA: TGTGCCAGCAGTTCGACAGGGCCCGCACTTACAAATGAAAAACTGTTTTTT. V is TRBV28 and J is TRBJ1-4; 7 nucleotides agree with TRBD1. This CDR3 contains 17 residues. The ends lost 4 bases at V and 5 bases at J; junction bases unmatched: 13. In germline, CDR1 is MDHEN, CDR2 SYDVKM.